This T cell receptor beta chain was identified during a study of neurological immune-mediated disorders. Study-level results: CDR3 amino acid sequences of expanded clones were not shared across subjects, a result suggesting private repertoires in all groups.

TCRdb passed the 5' RACE reads through MiXCR, listing each CDR3 protein once. Seen here are some 22,000 distinct CDR3 sequences, 15% to 20% observed once, and the top ten hold around 7%. CDR1 is MRHNA, CDR2 SNTAGT, per germline. Trimming stripped 5 bases from V and 2 bases from J, with 9 bases between. This CDR3 is 14 amino acids long. This clonotype was counted at least ten times. Its antigen is not known. This TCR derives from a woman younger than 30 with multiple sclerosis. The chain carries TRBV6-4 and TRBJ2-2; possibly TRBD2 for D (5 bases). Sequenced: CD8+ T cells from blood. The DNA for the CDR3 is TGTGCCAGCAGTTCCGGGAAAAACACCGGGGAGCTGTTTTTT. Protein sequence: CASSSGKNTGELFF.